The 5 T cell receptor beta chains below come from one sample, sequenced in a study of shared clonotypes between healthy human individuals. Sequenced by immunoSEQ multiplex PCR; TCRdb stores in-frame clones only, minus some. The sample has roughly 2,300,000 clones, under 95% seen once. Sequenced input: naive CD4+ T cells from PBMCs. Subset noted: CD45RA+ positively selected. These receptors were collected from a man aged 18 to 30 in good health. Some clones in this sample may be carry-over from other donors' samples.

In the case of this clone: The sample contains more than one DNA sequence encoding this CDR3. The rearrangement joins TRBV5-1 to TRBJ2-5; no firm D call. The CDR3 contains 12 residues. V lost 8 bases and J lost 4, with 12 bases in between. In germline, CDR1 is SGHRS, CDR2 YFSETQ. The CDR3 protein is CASSEPGETQYF. The CDR3 nucleotides are TGCGCCAGTTCGGAGCCGGGAGAGACCCAGTACTTC.

Turning to this clone: Other nucleotide sequences from this sample produce the same CDR3. The CDR3 sequence is CASSLVQGSYEQYF. The CDR3 DNA reads TGCGCCAGCAGCTTGGTTCAGGGTTCCTACGAGCAGTACTTC. J is TRBJ2-7 and V is TRBV5-1; D is perhaps TRBD1 (5 bases). The V and J ends lost 0 bases and 1 base respectively, with 8 bases between them. The germline V gene encodes CDR1 SGHRS and CDR2 YFSETQ. The CDR3 length is 14 residues.

The sample holds one count of this clone. The chain has TRBV28 and TRBJ2-7, with D perhaps matching TRBD1 (6 bases). CDR1 MDHEN and CDR2 SYDVKM come from the germline V gene. V was trimmed by 5 bases and J by 2 bases, leaving 16 bases between them. The CDR3 length is 15 residues. The CDR3 is CASSLADRIAYEQYF. Written as DNA, the CDR3 is TGTGCCAGCAGTCTGGCGGACAGAATCGCCTACGAGCAGTACTTC. The full variable domain, in which reference TRBV28 and TRBJ2-7 provide the parts outside the CDR3, is DVKVTQSSRYLVKRTGEKVFLECVQDMDHENMFWYRQDPGLGLRLIYFSYDVKMKEKGDIPEGYSVSREKKERFSLILESASTNQTSMYLCASSLADRIAYEQYFGPGTRLTVT.

The chain joins TRBV29-1 to TRBJ2-7; 11 bases agree with TRBD2. The CDR3 consists of 14 residues. Losses at the gene ends were 5 bases for V and 0 bases for J; bases not matched to a gene: 3. Looked up from germline, CDR1 is SQVTM and CDR2 is ANQGSEA. CDR3 amino acids: CSVLAGGLSYEQYF. Written as DNA, the CDR3 is TGCAGCGTTCTAGCGGGAGGCCTCTCCTACGAGCAGTACTTC.

This rearrangement joins TRBV28 to TRBJ1-2; D remains unclear. CDR1 and CDR2 (germline): MDHEN, SYDVKM. Trimming stripped 5 bases from V and 3 bases from J, with 16 bases between. The CDR3 runs to 15 residues. CDR3 in amino acids: CASSPLGGSHYGYTF. CDR3 DNA: TGTGCCAGCAGTCCTCTAGGAGGTTCTCACTATGGCTACACCTTC.